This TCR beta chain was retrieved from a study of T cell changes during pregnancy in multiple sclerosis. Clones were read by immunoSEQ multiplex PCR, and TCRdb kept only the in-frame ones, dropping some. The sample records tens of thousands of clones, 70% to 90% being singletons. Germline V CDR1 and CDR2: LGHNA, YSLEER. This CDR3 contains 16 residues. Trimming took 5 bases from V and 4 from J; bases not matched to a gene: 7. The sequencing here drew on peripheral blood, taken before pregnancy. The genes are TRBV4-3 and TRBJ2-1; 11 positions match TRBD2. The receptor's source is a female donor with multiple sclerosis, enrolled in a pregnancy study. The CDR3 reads CASSLSTSGDYNEQFF. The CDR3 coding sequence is TGCGCCAGCAGCTTATCGACTAGCGGGGATTACAATGAGCAGTTCTTC.